The rows below give T cell receptor beta chains drawn from one sample of a study of neurological immune-mediated disorders. TCRdb re-analysed the 5' RACE reads in MiXCR, keeping a single row per CDR3 protein. The data show around 76,000 distinct CDR3 sequences, with roughly 10% seen just once and roughly 10% held by the top ten. The sequencing sample was made of PBMCs. All receptors come from a man in his thirties or forties in good health. The CDR3 runs from the conserved cysteine through the conserved F or W. Fields, in order: V gene, J gene, D gene, clone size, CDR3 DNA, CDR3 protein. The D gene is left open where the match is weak. Not all rows give a size; the values are once, few, many and, for expanded clones, a class.

TRBV5-1,TRBJ2-7,.,many,TGCGCCAGCAGCTTGGCCAGGGCCTACGAGCAGTACTTC,CASSLARAYEQYF
TRBV12-3/TRBV12-4,TRBJ2-5,.,many,TGTGCCAGCAGCTCTAGGGAGACCCAGTACTTC,CASSSRETQYF
TRBV3-1,TRBJ1-5,.,many,TGTGCCAGCAGCCCAACAGAGAATCAGCCCCAGCATTTT,CASSPTENQPQHF
TRBV29-1,TRBJ2-7,TRBD1,many,TGCAGCGTTGTGACAGGGACCTACGAGCAGTACTTC,CSVVTGTYEQYF
TRBV7-9,TRBJ1-4,.,many,TGTGCCAGCAGCTTAGGGTTGGAAAAACTGTTTTTT,CASSLGLEKLFF
TRBV3-1,TRBJ1-2,.,many,TGTGCCAGCAGCCAAGACACGGGGGCCTATGCTGGCTACACCTTC,CASSQDTGAYAGYTF
TRBV6-1,TRBJ1-1,.,many,TGTGCCAGCAGAGGGTACGGCACTGAAGCTTTCTTT,CASRGYGTEAFF
TRBV27,TRBJ2-2,.,many,TGTGCCAGCAGTTTTGGAGTCTCCGCCGGGGAGCTGTTTTTT,CASSFGVSAGELFF
TRBV28,TRBJ1-3,TRBD1,few,TGTGCCAGCAGTTTGTCCACAGGGGCATCTGGAAACACCATATATTTT,CASSLSTGASGNTIYF
TRBV5-1,TRBJ1-1,.,many,TGCGCCAGCAGCTTTCGGGGGGGGGCCCAGAACACTGAAGCTTTCTTT,CASSFRGGAQNTEAFF
TRBV11-3,TRBJ1-1,TRBD1,.,TGTGCCAGCAGCTTAGCAGGGGGAGGTGAAGCTTTCTTT,CASSLAGGGEAFF
TRBV5-5,TRBJ1-5,TRBD1,many,TGTGCCAGCAGCTACGGAAGGGGGCGAGTAGATAGCAATCAGCCCCAGCATTTT,CASSYGRGRVDSNQPQHF
TRBV10-2,TRBJ1-5,TRBD1,many,TGCGCCAGCAGTGAGTCAACAGGGGCCCAGCATTTT,CASSESTGAQHF
TRBV7-8,TRBJ2-3,TRBD2,.,TGTGCCAGCAGCCAAGGGCGACTAGCGGGGAGCACAGATACGCAGTATTTT,CASSQGRLAGSTDTQYF
TRBV5-1,TRBJ2-1,TRBD2,many,TGCGCCAGCAGCTTGTCGACTAGCCGGGGCAATGAGCAGTTCTTC,CASSLSTSRGNEQFF
TRBV12-3/TRBV12-4,TRBJ1-1,.,many,TGTGCCAGCAGTTTCGGGGGGGGTGGTACTGAAGCTTTCTTT,CASSFGGGGTEAFF
TRBV3-1,TRBJ2-6,TRBD1,.,TGTGCCAGCCGCCTTGGACAGGGGGTCTCTGGGGCCAACGTCCTGACTTTC,CASRLGQGVSGANVLTF
TRBV30,TRBJ1-1,.,many,TGTGCCTGGCGTACCTCCGGAGGGTTGAGAACTGAAGCTTTCTTT,CAWRTSGGLRTEAFF
TRBV10-3,TRBJ2-3,TRBD1,.,TGTGCCATCAATTCCACTCCAGGGGGTGGCACAGATACGCAGTATTTT,CAINSTPGGGTDTQYF
TRBV5-6,TRBJ2-1,.,many,TGTGCCAGCAGCTTGTTCTTAGACGCTCAAGGTAACAATGAGCAGTTCTTC,CASSLFLDAQGNNEQFF
TRBV20-1,TRBJ1-1,.,many,TGCAGTGCTAGAGACACATCGGGGACTGAAGCTTTCTTT,CSARDTSGTEAFF
TRBV28,TRBJ1-2,.,many,TGTGCCAGCAGTACCCTCTTCGGCCAGGGCTCCTATGGCTACACCTTC,CASSTLFGQGSYGYTF
TRBV10-2,TRBJ2-2,TRBD1,many,TGCGCCAGCAGTCGGGGCAGGGGGACCGGGGAGCTGTTTTTT,CASSRGRGTGELFF
TRBV5-1,TRBJ1-6,.,many,TGCGCCAGCAGCTTGGAGGGGAACAGTCTTAATTCACCCCTCCACTTT,CASSLEGNSLNSPLHF
TRBV20-1,TRBJ1-6,TRBD1,.,TGCAGTGCTGGGCCCCCGGGACAGTATAATTCACCCCTCCACTTT,CSAGPPGQYNSPLHF
TRBV4-1,TRBJ2-1,TRBD2,.,TGCGCCAGCAGCCTCGCGGGAGGGGCCGGCAATGAGCAGTTCTTC,CASSLAGGAGNEQFF
TRBV5-1,TRBJ2-1,.,many,TGCGCCAGCAGCCGCCAGGGAGGTGCGCGGGGTTACAATGAGCAGTTCTTC,CASSRQGGARGYNEQFF
TRBV28,TRBJ1-5,.,.,TGTGCCAGCAGCTCCAGAAACAATCAGCCCCAGCATTTT,CASSSRNNQPQHF
TRBV7-7,TRBJ2-2,TRBD2,many,TGTGCCAGCAGCTTAGAGACTAGCGGGGCCGGGGAGCTGTTTTTT,CASSLETSGAGELFF
TRBV27,TRBJ2-7,.,many,TGTGCCAGCAGCTCAATTTCCTACGAGCAGTACTTC,CASSSISYEQYF
TRBV29-1,TRBJ1-1,.,many,TGCAGCGCCGCCCATCAGGTCCCTGGGGCTGAAGCTTTCTTT,CSAAHQVPGAEAFF
TRBV4-1,TRBJ2-7,.,many,TGCGCCAGCAGCCAACCGGGACGGGCTTACGAGCAGTACTTC,CASSQPGRAYEQYF
TRBV20-1,TRBJ2-7,TRBD2,.,TGCAGTGCTAGAGACTGGACCGGGACTAGCGGAGTCTACGAGCAGTACTTC,CSARDWTGTSGVYEQYF
TRBV29-1,TRBJ2-3,TRBD2,many,TGCAGCGTCTTCGGACTAGCGGCCACAGATACGCAGTATTTT,CSVFGLAATDTQYF
TRBV5-1,TRBJ2-7,TRBD2,medium-sized,TGCGCCAGCACCCACGGAGCGACTAGCGGAAACTACGAGCAGTACTTC,CASTHGATSGNYEQYF
TRBV29-1,TRBJ1-2,TRBD1,many,TGCAGCGTTACCGGGACAGGGGGCGTCGACTATGGCTACACCTTC,CSVTGTGGVDYGYTF
TRBV29-1,TRBJ2-5,TRBD2,many,TGCAGCGCCCCGGGGTGGGGGGGAGGAGAGACCCAGTACTTC,CSAPGWGGGETQYF
TRBV5-1,TRBJ2-5,TRBD2,few,TGCGCCAGCAGCGGCTTAGCGGGACCGTCCGAGACCCAGTACTTC,CASSGLAGPSETQYF
TRBV6-5,TRBJ2-7,TRBD1,many,TGTGCCAGCAGAAAAAAGGGGACAGGGAAATCCTACGAGCAGTACTTC,CASRKKGTGKSYEQYF
TRBV5-1,TRBJ2-3,TRBD2,many,TGCGCCAGCAGCCAAGGACTAGCGGGAGCAGGAGATACGCAGTATTTT,CASSQGLAGAGDTQYF
TRBV7-9,TRBJ2-2,TRBD1,many,TGTGCCAGCAAAAGTCTGGACAGGGGTCGGGTTCCCAACACCGGGGAGCTGTTTTTT,CASKSLDRGRVPNTGELFF
TRBV10-3,TRBJ2-1,.,once,TGTGCCATCAATGGTAGGAAGGGAGGCTACAATGAGCAGTTCTTC,CAINGRKGGYNEQFF
TRBV3-1,TRBJ2-1,.,many,TGTGCCAGCAGCCAAGTGAACTCGGAGCAGTTCTTC,CASSQVNSEQFF
TRBV27,TRBJ2-1,.,many,TGTGCCAGCAGTTCTGGGGGGGGCGAGCAGTTCTTC,CASSSGGGEQFF
TRBV4-1,TRBJ2-2,TRBD2,many,TGCGCCAGCACCCCCCTAGCGGGAGTCCCCCCGGACACCGGGGAGCTGTTTTTT,CASTPLAGVPPDTGELFF
TRBV7-9,TRBJ2-7,TRBD2,.,TGTGCCAGCAGCTTGACTAGCGGGACGGGGGAGCAGTACTTC,CASSLTSGTGEQYF
TRBV6-1,TRBJ2-5,.,many,TGTGCCAGCAGTGGGTCTCTGGGGAGAGAGACCCAGTACTTC,CASSGSLGRETQYF
TRBV5-1,TRBJ2-7,TRBD2,many,TGCGCCAGCAGCTGGAGGGCGACTAGCGGGAGTCCCTACGAGCAGTACTTC,CASSWRATSGSPYEQYF
TRBV14,TRBJ2-3,.,many,TGTGCCAGCAGCCCGCACATCGGGGATACGCAGTATTTT,CASSPHIGDTQYF
TRBV7-2,TRBJ2-7,.,once,TGTGCCAGCTTATCGTACAGTGACTCCTACGAGCAGTACTTC,CASLSYSDSYEQYF
TRBV20-1,TRBJ2-3,TRBD1,many,TGCAGTGTTTACAGGGGCGGAGATACGCAGTATTTT,CSVYRGGDTQYF
TRBV7-9,TRBJ2-3,.,many,TGTGCCAGCAGCCGAACTGGACCAGGCACAGATACGCAGTATTTT,CASSRTGPGTDTQYF
TRBV29-1,TRBJ2-5,.,many,TGCAGCGGGGGAGGTGTGTATCAAGAGACCCAGTACTTC,CSGGGVYQETQYF
TRBV5-6,TRBJ2-5,.,many,TGTGCCAGCAGCTCCGCCCACCGCGAGACCCAGTACTTC,CASSSAHRETQYF